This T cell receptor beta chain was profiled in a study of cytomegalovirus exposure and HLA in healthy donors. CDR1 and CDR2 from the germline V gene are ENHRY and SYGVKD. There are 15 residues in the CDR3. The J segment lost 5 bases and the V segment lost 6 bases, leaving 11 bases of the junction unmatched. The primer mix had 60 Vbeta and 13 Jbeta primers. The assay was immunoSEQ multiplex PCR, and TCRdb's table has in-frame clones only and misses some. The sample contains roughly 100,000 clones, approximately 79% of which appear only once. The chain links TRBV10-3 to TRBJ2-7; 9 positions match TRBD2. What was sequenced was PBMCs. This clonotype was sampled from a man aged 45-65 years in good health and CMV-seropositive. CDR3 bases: TGTGCCATCAGCCCTTGGCGGGAGGGCCATCACGAGCAGTACTTC. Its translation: CAISPWREGHHEQYF.